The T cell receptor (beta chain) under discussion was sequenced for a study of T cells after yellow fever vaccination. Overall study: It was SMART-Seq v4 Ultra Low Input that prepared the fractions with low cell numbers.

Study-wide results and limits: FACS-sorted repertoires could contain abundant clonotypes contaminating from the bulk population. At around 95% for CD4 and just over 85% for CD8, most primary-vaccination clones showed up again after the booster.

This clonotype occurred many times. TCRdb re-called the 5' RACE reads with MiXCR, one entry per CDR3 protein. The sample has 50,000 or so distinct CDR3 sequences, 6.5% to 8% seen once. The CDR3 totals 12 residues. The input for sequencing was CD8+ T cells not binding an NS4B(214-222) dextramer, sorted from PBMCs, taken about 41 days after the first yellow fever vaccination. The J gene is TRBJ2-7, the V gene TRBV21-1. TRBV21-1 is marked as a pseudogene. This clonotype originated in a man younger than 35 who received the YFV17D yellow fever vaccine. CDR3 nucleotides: TGTGCCAGCAGCAAAGCTATGCAGGACCACGGGGTC. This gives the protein CASSKAMQDHGV.